These 16 T cell receptor beta chains share one sample of origin, sequenced in a study of beta chain features in type 1 diabetes. General study points: When Type 1 diabetes patients were examined, their TCRB CDR3s proved moderately but significantly shorter in all four CD4+ subsets.

Reverse transcribing all isolated RNA meant expressed TCRB transcripts were sequenced. Clones were sequenced by immunoSEQ multiplex PCR, and TCRdb holds only the in-frame ones, with some missing. The table includes around 250,000 clones, roughly 21% detected once. The antigens for these receptors are not known. Material for sequencing was naive CD4+ T cells from blood. The receptors were gathered from a middle-aged woman with type 1 diabetes.

V usage is TRBV9 and J usage is TRBJ2-1; 9 bases align to TRBD2. The CDR3 totals 16 residues. Germline trimming cut 4 bases from V and 8 bases from J; bases unmatched to any gene: 13. The germline V gene encodes CDR1 SGDLS and CDR2 YYNGEE. The CDR3 region is CASSSRGGGEGDEQFF. The CDR3 DNA follows: TGTGCCAGCAGCTCAAGAGGCGGGGGGGAAGGGGATGAGCAGTTCTTC.

In this sample, this clone turned up a few times. V usage is TRBV29-1 and J usage is TRBJ1-4; unclear D gene. This CDR3 is 13 amino acids long. V was cut by 6 bases and J by 3 bases, with 11 bases left in between. CDR1 and CDR2 (germline): SQVTM, ANQGSEA. The CDR3 DNA follows: TGCAGCGTGGGCCGAGCGGCTAATGAAAAACTGTTTTTT. The encoded protein is CSVGRAANEKLFF.

This clone occurred a few times. The rearrangement uses TRBV5-1 and TRBJ2-5; a weak D match, TRBD2 (6 bases). CDR1 is SGHRS, CDR2 YFSETQ, per germline. V shed 2 bases and J shed 2 bases, with 10 bases lying between them. The CDR3 extends over 14 amino acids. CDR3 protein: CASSFGGVQETQYF. In DNA, the CDR3 is TGCGCCAGCAGCTTCGGCGGGGTTCAAGAGACCCAGTACTTC.

This clone was counted between two and nine times. The chain carries TRBV28 and TRBJ2-3; D gene ambiguous. This CDR3 has 14 amino acids. V lost 3 bases, J lost 0 bases, and 7 bases lay in between. Germline V lookup: CDR1 MDHEN, CDR2 SYDVKM. CDR3 loop: CASSFGKSTDTQYF. For the CDR3, the DNA is TGTGCCAGCAGTTTTGGCAAGAGCACAGATACGCAGTATTTT.

This chain links TRBV7-9 with TRBJ2-3; D call uncertain. Germline V gene data show CDR1 as SEHNR and CDR2 as FQNEAQ (reference sequence). There are 16 residues in the CDR3. V lost 6 bases, J lost 6 bases, and 22 bases lay in between. The DNA of the CDR3 is TGTGCCAGCAGGGTTATCAACCGTGGAGCCACCGATACGCAGTATTTT. Protein sequence: CASRVINRGATDTQYF.

In its sample, this clone was seen a few times. The chain joins TRBV9 to TRBJ2-2; 7 nucleotides line up with TRBD1. V shed 2 bases and J 4 bases; nucleotides not matched to a gene: 5. The length of the CDR3 is 15 residues. Germline assignment: CDR1 SGDLS and CDR2 YYNGEE. The CDR3 DNA reads TGTGCCAGCAGCGTTTCAGACAGGGTCACCGGGGAGCTGTTTTTT. Its protein is CASSVSDRVTGELFF.

The genes are TRBV7-2 and TRBJ1-6, with D possibly being TRBD1 (6 bases). The V gene's germline CDR1 is SGHTA and CDR2 FQGNSA. Deletions cut 4 bases from V and 10 bases from J, with 17 bases between. This CDR3 is built from 15 residues. The CDR3 loop reads CASSSPGHIGSPLHF. The CDR3 DNA follows: TGTGCCAGCAGCTCCCCGGGACATATAGGATCACCCCTCCACTTT.

The rearrangement uses TRBV4-3 and TRBJ1-2, with 7 bases matching TRBD1. The V gene's germline CDR1 is LGHNA and CDR2 YSLEER. The CDR3 consists of 13 residues. With 1 base clipped from V and 5 bases from J, the junction kept 1 base outside the gene matches. The CDR3 sequence: CASSQGQGYGYTF. The CDR3 DNA reads as TGCGCCAGCAGCCAAGGACAGGGTTATGGCTACACCTTC.

This clone has just a few counts. The chain carries TRBV6-5 and TRBJ2-1; 10 bases are a match to TRBD2. The CDR3 totals 15 residues. V was pared by 2 bases and J by 4 bases, with 2 bases of the junction left unmatched. Germline V gives CDR1 MNHEY, CDR2 SVGAGI. The CDR3 DNA is TGTGCCAGCAGTTACATACTAGCGGGATACAATGAGCAGTTCTTC. It is translated as CASSYILAGYNEQFF.

The chain joins TRBV30 to TRBJ2-5; no firm D call. The J call may be wrong; the DNA end is better matched by TRBJ2-7. This CDR3 spans 11 amino acids. CDR1 is GTSNPN and CDR2 is SVGIG in the germline V gene (reference sequence). The CDR3 sequence: CAWSIQSEQYF. The CDR3 DNA is TGTGCCTGGAGTATCCAGAGCGAGCAGTACTTC.

J is TRBJ2-3 and V is TRBV5-1; unclear D gene. Trimming stripped 4 bases from V and 2 bases from J, with 11 bases between. Germline V lookup: CDR1 SGHRS, CDR2 YFSETQ. There are 14 residues in the CDR3. CDR3: CASSLIEATDTQYF. DNA for the CDR3: TGCGCCAGCAGCCTGATTGAGGCCACAGATACGCAGTATTTT.

The V gene is TRBV7-6, the J gene TRBJ2-5; possible D gene TRBD2, 7 bases. The germline gives CDR1 SGHVS, CDR2 FNYEAQ. The CDR3 is made up of 14 amino acids. The germline V and J ends were trimmed by 5 bases and 5 bases, with 15 bases remaining between them. The CDR3: CASSPGGGQETQYF. For the CDR3, the DNA is TGTGCCAGCAGCCCCGGCGGGGGCCAGGAGACCCAGTACTTC.

V and J are TRBV30 and TRBJ2-1; 8 bases line up with TRBD2. The CDR3 is made up of 14 amino acids. The V segment lost 4 bases and the J segment 9 bases; nucleotides outside the gene matches: 11. Per the germline V gene, CDR1 is GTSNPN and CDR2 is SVGIG (reference sequence). The CDR3 loop is CAWKPGTSRGEQFF. The CDR3 DNA sequence: TGTGCCTGGAAGCCCGGGACTAGTAGGGGTGAGCAGTTCTTC.

The chain has TRBV10-3 and TRBJ2-7; 13 bases fit TRBD2. Unmatched junction bases numbered 7, after V lost 8 bases and J lost 6 bases. In germline, CDR1 is ENHRY, CDR2 SYGVKD. The CDR3 extends over 14 amino acids. The CDR3 nucleotides are TGTGCCATCGGACTAGCGGGAGTAGGGGCCGAGCAGTACTTC. As protein: CAIGLAGVGAEQYF.

This clone was detected a few times. V is TRBV7-2 and J is TRBJ2-3, with TRBD2 matching over 12 bases. The germline V gene has CDR1 SGHTA and CDR2 FQGNSA. The CDR3 length is 16 residues. V trimming: 5 bases; J trimming: 1 base; junction bases outside the gene matches: 4. The CDR3: CASSSRLAGGTDTQYF. In nucleotides, the CDR3 is TGTGCCAGCAGCAGTAGACTAGCGGGGGGCACAGATACGCAGTATTTT.

This clone was seen a handful of times. The chain carries TRBV5-1 and TRBJ1-1, with D possibly being TRBD1 (6 bases). The germline V gene encodes CDR1 SGHRS and CDR2 YFSETQ. Trimming left V 6 bases short and J 5 bases short, with 17 bases between. CDR3 size: 14 residues. The CDR3 here is CASTSQGTGTEAFF. The CDR3, as DNA: TGCGCCAGCACCTCACAGGGAACGGGGACTGAAGCTTTCTTT. The entire variable domain, with the rest obtained from reference TRBV5-1 and TRBJ1-1, is as follows: KAGVTQTPRYLIKTRGQQVTLSCSPISGHRSVSWYQQTPGQGLQFLFEYFSETQRNKGNFPGRFSGRQFSNSRSEMNVSTLELGDSALYLCASTSQGTGTEAFFGQGTRLTVV.